Below, 16 T cell receptor beta chains from the same sample are listed, as sequenced in a study of T cells in Graves' hyperthyroidism and ophthalmopathy. RNA transcripts gave rise to amplified TCR beta CDR3 regions. HTBI primers were the set used in a first-round RT-PCR of the TCR CDR3. TCRdb independently ran MiXCR on the multiplex PCR reads; one entry per CDR3 protein. The data hold about 540,000 distinct CDR3 sequences, with 35% to 55% observed a single time. Sequences were obtained from peripheral blood or thyroid tissue (not recorded which). All receptors come from a woman under 30 with Graves' hyperthyroidism.

This clonotype occurred a few times. This chain uses TRBV5-6 with TRBJ1-5, with D perhaps TRBD1 (5 bases). Germline V CDR1 and CDR2: SGHDT, YYEEEE. V lost 0 bases, J lost 11 bases, and 15 bases lay in between. CDR3 length equals 14 residues. The CDR3 protein is CASSLGRGYETQHF. The CDR3, as DNA: TGTGCCAGCAGCTTGGGGAGGGGATATGAGACCCAGCATTTT. The full variable domain, with the rest looked up from reference TRBV5-6 and TRBJ1-5, is DAGVTQSPTHLIKTRGQQVTLRCSPKSGHDTVSWYQQALGQGPQFIFQYYEEEERQRGNFPDRFSGHQFPNYSSELNVNALLLGDSALYLCASSLGRGYETQHFGDGTRLSIL.

This clonotype was observed a single time. The CDR3 sequence: CSVGSGTHTGEQYF. The CDR3 region has the DNA TGCAGCGTTGGGAGCGGGACCCACACCGGGGAGCAGTACTTC. V is TRBV29-1 and J is TRBJ2-7, with TRBD2 identical over 7 bases. Trimming took 4 bases from V and 7 from J; bases not matched to a gene: 13. Germline lookup yields CDR1 SQVTM and CDR2 ANQGSEA. The CDR3 consists of 14 residues.

This clonotype was counted many times. The chain combines TRBV6-5 with TRBJ1-5, with a tentative D call TRBD1 (5 bases). V lost 8 bases, J lost 3 bases, and 17 bases lay in between. The CDR3 is 15 residues long. Looked up from germline, CDR1 is MNHEY and CDR2 is SVGAGI. The CDR3 DNA sequence: TGTGCCAGCGGGGCAACCCGACAGCACAATCAGCCCCAGCATTTT. This codes for CASGATRQHNQPQHF.

This rearrangement joins TRBV14 to TRBJ2-1; 9 bases line up with TRBD2. This CDR3 has 19 residues. The V gene end was trimmed by 5 bases and the J gene end by 4 bases; junction bases not matched to a gene: 18. Germline-derived CDR1 and CDR2 are SGHDN and FVKESK. Written as DNA, the CDR3 is TGTGCCAGCAGCTTCCTACCCTTTTCGACTAGCGGAGCATACAATGAGCAGTTCTTC. It is translated as CASSFLPFSTSGAYNEQFF.

This clonotype was counted a few times. The chain has TRBV27 and TRBJ1-1; 7 positions agree with TRBD1. The CDR3 extends over 15 amino acids. J was trimmed by 11 bases and V by 2 bases; bases with no gene match: 14. Germline V lookup: CDR1 MNHEY, CDR2 SMNVEV (reference sequence). CDR3 DNA: TGTGCCAGCAGTTTAGTTGGACAGGCGGTGTATAGGGCTTTCTTT. Protein product: CASSLVGQAVYRAFF.

As to this clonotype: This clone may be a read error of a much larger clone one base away. The CDR3: CASGVAAGDRSYEQYF. In DNA form, the CDR3 reads TGTGCCAGCGGCGTAGCGGCGGGAGACCGGTCCTACGAGCAGTACTTC. J is TRBJ2-7 and V is TRBV9, with 7 bases aligning to TRBD2. Germline V gene sequence: CDR1 SGDLS, CDR2 YYNGEE. CDR3 length: 16 amino acids. Based on the CDR3 plus reference TRBV9 and TRBJ2-7, the full variable domain is DSGVTQTPKHLITATGQRVTLRCSPRSGDLSVYWYQQSLDQGLQFLIQYYNGEERAKGNILERFSAQQFPDLHSELNLSSLELGDSALYFCASGVAAGDRSYEQYFGPGTRLTVT.

Many counts were recorded for this clonotype. The rearrangement uses TRBV6-6 and TRBJ2-7; 8 nucleotides agree with TRBD1. This CDR3 comprises 15 residues. V was pared by 1 base and J by 6 bases, with 8 bases of the junction left unmatched. In germline, CDR1 is MNHNY, CDR2 SVGAGI (reference sequence). The CDR3 region has the DNA TGTGCCAGCAGTTACTTGAGGGACAGGAGGGGCGAGCAGTACTTC. Protein product: CASSYLRDRRGEQYF.

This clonotype was counted at least ten times. This chain uses TRBV29-1 with TRBJ1-2; no clear D. The CDR3 length is 12 residues. CDR1 is SQVTM and CDR2 is ANQGSEA in the germline V gene. V gave up 7 bases and J gave up 4 bases, with 13 bases separating them. The CDR3 loop reads CSAIELVYGYTF. The DNA of the CDR3 is TGCAGCGCAATAGAGTTGGTCTATGGCTACACCTTC.

The chain couples TRBV24-1 to TRBJ1-2; D possibly corresponds to TRBD1 (6 bases). The germline V gene encodes CDR1 KGHDR and CDR2 SFDVKD. This CDR3 comprises 15 residues. The V end was cut by 5 bases, the J end by 4 bases, with 16 bases between. The CDR3 DNA is TGTGCCACCAGTGCTAGAGATCGGACAGCCTATGGCTACACCTTC. Residues: CATSARDRTAYGYTF.

Points on this clonotype: A read error is likely, as this CDR3 ends without the conserved phenylalanine or tryptophan. The limits of the CDR3 on the DNA are not certain, so only TCRdb's listed CDR3 is given. The gene calls are TRBV7-2 and TRBJ1-1; whether TRBD1, the table's D call, matches the DNA was not checked. The CDR3 sequence runs 16 residues, both termini included. CDR1 is SGHTA, CDR2 FQGNSA, per germline. The CDR3 sequence: CASSRGTGDFNTEALL.

The chain uses TRBV4-3 and TRBJ1-2; unclear D gene. From germline, CDR1 is LGHNA and CDR2 YSLEER. Trimming pared 0 bases from V and 12 bases from J, leaving 14 bases between. The CDR3 sequence is 13 residues long. The CDR3 DNA sequence: TGCGCCAGCAGCCAAGATGGGTTGCCTGGAAACACCTTC. Its translation: CASSQDGLPGNTF.

This sequence joins TRBV2 and TRBJ2-7, with 8 bases identical to TRBD2. The junction had 12 bases not matched to a gene; V was cut back by 7 bases and J by 7 bases. The CDR3 contains 14 residues. Per the germline V gene, CDR1 is SNHLY and CDR2 is FYNNEI. The CDR3 nucleotides read TGTGCCAGCACAGTTACGGGAGGGCTCGATGAGCAGTACTTC. This codes for CASTVTGGLDEQYF.

This clonotype occurred many times. This sequence joins TRBV12-3 or TRBV12-4 and TRBJ1-2, with 12 bases identical to TRBD1. This CDR3 is 18 amino acids long. J lost 5 bases, V lost 0 bases, and 10 bases had no gene match. CDR3 bases: TGTGCCAGCAGTTTAGCGCTGCCGGGACAGGGGGCGCGGTATGGCTACACCTTC. Protein product: CASSLALPGQGARYGYTF.

At least ten counts were recorded for this clonotype. The J gene is TRBJ2-7, the V gene TRBV4-1; TRBD1 aligns across 8 bases. Germline V gene data show CDR1 as MGHRA and CDR2 as YSYEKL. The CDR3 length is 14 residues. V shed 4 bases, J shed 2 bases, and the junction held 4 bases outside the gene matches. The CDR3: CASSLTRGPYEQYF. In DNA form, the CDR3 reads TGCGCCAGCAGCCTGACCAGGGGGCCCTACGAGCAGTACTTC.

This clonotype was counted between two and nine times. This may be a read error: a much more frequent sequence differs by one nucleotide. The CDR3 does not close with the conserved phenylalanine or tryptophan, likely indicating a read error. The rearrangement links TRBV12-3 or TRBV12-4 to TRBJ2-7; TRBD2 matches at 10 bases. This CDR3 comprises 15 residues. Trimming cost V 6 bases and J 2 bases; bases outside gene matches: 7. The CDR3, as DNA: TGTGCCAGCAGCTGGGCTAGCGGGAGTGCCTACGAGCAGTACCTC. It translates to CASSWASGSAYEQYL.

This clonotype has a count of ten or more. The rearrangement uses TRBV15 and TRBJ1-4; no clear D gene. Trimming took 0 bases from V and 7 from J, leaving 15 bases between them. The CDR3 is 16 amino acids. Germline loops: CDR1 LNHNV, CDR2 YYDKDF (reference sequence). Written as DNA, the CDR3 is TGTGCCACCAGCAGAGATCGGATGGCCCGAGGTGAAAAACTGTTTTTT. Its protein product is CATSRDRMARGEKLFF.